This T cell receptor (beta chain) was documented in a study of regulatory T cells in long-lasting Graves disease. Overall study: New Graves' disease cases had less than 3 months of antithyroid drugs. Whole-study findings and limits: Gene preferences differed: TRBV28, TRBJ1-2, TRBJ2-5 in persistent cases. Patients whose Graves' disease persisted exhibited lower TCR diversity than those newly diagnosed.

Arm-PCR with iRepertoire HTBI primers amplified the CDR3 regions for these TCR beta libraries. One entry per CDR3 protein results from TCRdb running MiXCR on the multiplex PCR reads. The repertoire holds about 310,000 distinct CDR3 sequences, 18% seen once, with less than 45% in the top ten. Concerning this clonotype itself: The antigen is undetermined. An end of the junction does not agree with germline; a read error may underlie this.

This CDR3 has 17 residues. CDR1 is LNHDA and CDR2 is SQIVND in the germline V gene (reference sequence). Time point of the sample: newly diagnosed GD, antithyroid drugs for less than 3 months. Researchers made the TCR library from RNA that was extracted from PBMCs. Diagnoses of Graves' disease were made by American Thyroid Association guidelines. Sequencing was performed on peripheral blood mononuclear cells (PBMCs), taken at new diagnosis, from a patient treated with antithyroid drugs. The sequence was obtained from a female donor with Graves disease. The chain recombines TRBV19 with TRBJ2-3; the match to TRBD1 covers 10 bases. The CDR3 is CASSIDRLGQGIGEQSF. As DNA, the CDR3 is TGTGCCAGTAGTATAGATCGTTTGGGACAGGGGATCGGTGAGCAGTCCTTC. Full variable domain (remainder filled in from reference TRBV19 and TRBJ2-3): DGGITQSPKYLFRKEGQNVTLSCEQNLNHDAMYWYRQDPGQGLRLIYYSQIVNDFQKGDIAEGYSVSREKKESFPLTVTSAQKNPTAFYLCASSIDRLGQGIGEQSFGPGTRLTVL.